This TCR beta chain comes out of a study of T-cell memory formation after mild COVID-19. The V end lost 6 bases, the J end lost 4 bases, and 15 bases lay between the germline ends. CDR3 size: 15 residues. Germline V lookup: CDR1 MGHDK, CDR2 SYGVNS. Details on this clonotype: What it recognizes is unknown.

Study-wide points: Later expanders leaned toward CD4+, whereas clones contracting from day 15 to 85 were balanced CD4/CD8. Contracting CD4+ clones were located mainly in CM and EM, and CD8+ clones in EMRA.

5'RACE with constant-segment primers yielded barcoded, UMI-tagged TCR alpha and TCR beta cDNA libraries. MiXCR, run by TCRdb on the 5' RACE reads, gives a single entry per CDR3 protein. Found here are 400,000 to 500,000 distinct CDR3 sequences, 20% to 30% of them singletons; the top ten hold around 9%. The sequence was collected from an adult woman who had mild COVID-19 (a few samples of this study predate the infection). Cell type and time point are not known. The chain recombines TRBV25-1 with TRBJ2-2; D possibly matches TRBD1 or TRBD2 (5 bases each). Specimen: PBMCs or a T cell subset sorted from them (not recorded which). In nucleotides, the CDR3 is TGTGCCAGCAGGGGACCCGGGACCCTCACCGGGGAGCTGTTTTTT. Encoded protein: CASRGPGTLTGELFF.